This T cell receptor (beta chain) was captured by sequencing in a study of blood T cell repertoires in COVID-19. About the study: Spain, Italy and the United States supplied samples that represented acute and convalescent COVID-19. PBMCs, B-cell-depleted T cells, or T cells were the source of the cDNA or gDNA that made up the material.

Authors' analysis steps: From reference gene primer amplification, estimates of nucleated cell counts were derived. Method: immunoSEQ multiplex PCR; TCRdb's copy keeps in-frame clones and lacks some. V and J calls plus clone size are reproduced from that table; the DNA served to infer D and trimming. The sample has approximately 200,000 clones; just under 90% are singletons. The CDR3 extends over 14 amino acids. Germline loops: CDR1 SGHRS, CDR2 YFSETQ. V dropped 5 bases and J dropped 3; count of bases not matched to a gene: 5. This receptor was obtained from a man in his sixties who had recovered from COVID-19. V usage is TRBV5-1 and J usage is TRBJ2-5; TRBD1 matches 9 bases. Material for sequencing was peripheral blood. The CDR3 sequence is CASSQTGGEETQYF. CDR3 nucleotides: TGCGCCAGCAGTCAGACAGGGGGAGAAGAGACCCAGTACTTC.